The rows below give T cell receptor beta chains drawn from one sample of a study of T cells in Graves' hyperthyroidism and ophthalmopathy. Each CDR3 protein is one row after TCRdb ran MiXCR on the multiplex PCR reads. The sample shows 350,000 to 400,000 distinct CDR3 sequences, more than 11% of them seen only once. Sequencing used blood. Receptors originate from an older woman with Graves' hyperthyroidism. Each CDR3 is given without its conserved first and last residue. The order of the fields is D gene, V gene, J gene, CDR3 protein. A D gene is named only where the DNA matches it firmly.

d_gene: -; v_gene: TRBV19; j_gene: TRBJ1-1; CDR3aa: ASSNTLNTEAF
d_gene: TRBD2; v_gene: TRBV6-2/TRBV6-3; j_gene: TRBJ2-1; CDR3aa: ASSTLTSGRKNEQF
d_gene: -; v_gene: TRBV4-1; j_gene: TRBJ2-1; CDR3aa: ASSQSLYSEQF
d_gene: -; v_gene: TRBV5-6; j_gene: TRBJ2-3; CDR3aa: ASTQRDFGTQY
d_gene: -; v_gene: TRBV6-6; j_gene: TRBJ2-7; CDR3aa: ASSYLRTTNSETYEQY
d_gene: -; v_gene: TRBV6-6; j_gene: TRBJ1-2; CDR3aa: ASSYSDRNYGYT
d_gene: -; v_gene: TRBV3-1; j_gene: TRBJ2-2; CDR3aa: ASREGLAGELF
d_gene: -; v_gene: TRBV11-2; j_gene: TRBJ2-7; CDR3aa: ASSPRGGGDMDEQY
d_gene: -; v_gene: TRBV6-1; j_gene: TRBJ2-7; CDR3aa: ASSSGDSKGSYEQY
d_gene: -; v_gene: TRBV18; j_gene: TRBJ2-3; CDR3aa: ASSPPLAGTDTQY
d_gene: TRBD2; v_gene: TRBV2; j_gene: TRBJ2-7; CDR3aa: ASSGLGTYEQY
d_gene: -; v_gene: TRBV6-1; j_gene: TRBJ1-5; CDR3aa: ASSTKGLYSNQPQH
d_gene: TRBD2; v_gene: TRBV19; j_gene: TRBJ2-1; CDR3aa: ASSIPHPGLAEQF
d_gene: -; v_gene: TRBV2; j_gene: TRBJ2-2; CDR3aa: ATLTRNTGELF
d_gene: -; v_gene: TRBV27; j_gene: TRBJ2-2; CDR3aa: ASRLHTGELF
d_gene: -; v_gene: TRBV7-3; j_gene: TRBJ1-2; CDR3aa: ASSFAGTGGYT
d_gene: -; v_gene: TRBV7-9; j_gene: TRBJ2-2; CDR3aa: ASSLGQEYGGELF
d_gene: TRBD1; v_gene: TRBV6-2/TRBV6-3; j_gene: TRBJ2-3; CDR3aa: ASSYFPGQGTPSTDTQY
d_gene: -; v_gene: TRBV20-1; j_gene: TRBJ1-5; CDR3aa: SANDRLNQPQH
d_gene: TRBD2; v_gene: TRBV7-9; j_gene: TRBJ2-1; CDR3aa: ASSTGLAGGQDNEQF
d_gene: TRBD2; v_gene: TRBV6-5; j_gene: TRBJ2-7; CDR3aa: ASSYYREGYEQY
d_gene: TRBD2; v_gene: TRBV10-3; j_gene: TRBJ2-1; CDR3aa: AISGGGRAGSYNEQF
d_gene: -; v_gene: TRBV5-1; j_gene: TRBJ1-2; CDR3aa: ASSPADYGYT
d_gene: -; v_gene: TRBV11-3; j_gene: TRBJ1-1; CDR3aa: ASSFRTANTEAF
d_gene: -; v_gene: TRBV7-2; j_gene: TRBJ1-1; CDR3aa: ASSLHMGTEAF
d_gene: -; v_gene: TRBV2; j_gene: TRBJ2-1; CDR3aa: ASMAGYTYNEQF
d_gene: -; v_gene: TRBV7-6; j_gene: TRBJ2-5; CDR3aa: ASSRGGGSETQY
d_gene: TRBD2; v_gene: TRBV5-1; j_gene: TRBJ2-5; CDR3aa: ASSLGETSGQETQY
d_gene: -; v_gene: TRBV5-6; j_gene: TRBJ1-2; CDR3aa: ASSSPRLGYGYT